The entry below gives a single T cell receptor beta chain sequence along with its context. CDR1 SNHLY and CDR2 FYNNEI come from the germline V gene. The CDR3 extends over 13 amino acids. Trimming took 11 bases from V and 7 from J; bases not matched to a gene: 8. These data belong to a study of blood T cell repertoires in COVID-19. The wider study: Samples taken during acute and convalescent COVID-19 were collected in the United States, Italy and Spain. T cells, B-cell-depleted T cells, or PBMCs provided the cDNA or gDNA that served as material.

Seattle enrolled patients during active infection and tracked them longitudinally. Per the authors' pipeline: Estimated nucleated cell counts came from reference gene primer amplification. Clones were read by immunoSEQ multiplex PCR, and TCRdb kept only the in-frame ones, dropping some. V, J and clone size are those of that table, while D and trimming were read from the DNA. The sample shows some 520,000 clones, 80% to 90% of them seen only once. This TCR was sampled from a man younger than 35 with COVID-19, enrolled during active disease. This rearrangement joins TRBV2 to TRBJ2-5, with 12 bases aligning to TRBD1. The sample comprised peripheral blood. CDR3 protein: CAGRGQGAGTQYF. The CDR3 region has the DNA TGTGCCGGCCGGGGACAGGGGGCGGGGACCCAGTACTTC.